This TCR beta chain was recovered during a study of blood T cells in healthy people across ages (dated by TCRdb to between 2015 and 2017). General notes on the study: In model experiments, roughly one uniquely barcoded TCR beta cDNA molecule per two T cells was captured by template switching. Using the same blood draw, the study looked at two additional independent replicas of 1 million unique cDNA reads for two donors, one aged 18 to 30 and the other aged 80 or older. The donors were split into four age groups: young (average approximately 16 years), middle-aged (39), aged (more than 60) and long-lived (roughly 88). To track age-related changes in TCR beta repertoire diversity, the study relied on deep sequencing normalized with unique cDNA molecular identifiers. Donors of different ages were randomly distributed across sequencing lanes to avoid experimental bias. What the work shows at the level of the full study, not this receptor alone: Compared with the aged group, the long-lived group had more naive CD4+ T cells, fewer expanded clones and increased TCR diversity, suggesting age selection. As age increased, observed TCR beta diversity per million T cells dropped in a roughly linear way, and a significant reduction was already evident by age approximately 40. A strong correlation was found between observed TCR beta diversity and the percentage of naive T cells measured by flow cytometry. Donor CMV infection status was unknown, potentially confounding age-related changes in expanded clonotypes. Total diversity estimates from one million sequenced T cells were considered lower bounds and underestimates. Conclusive comparison of naive and antigen-experienced compartments was prevented by the profiling of bulk unsorted PBMCs.

Comments on this clonotype: The clone's antigen remains unknown. No base-level quality is on record; no much larger clone is a single base apart.

Receptors were amplified or captured by 5' RACE. The instrument was an Illumina HiSeq 2500. A second PCR of roughly 7 to 11 cycles was performed with a sample-barcoded 5' primer and a J-beta primer mix. A unique molecular identifier was introduced onto each TCR beta cDNA molecule by a template-switch 5' adaptor carrying 12 random nucleotides. At least 2.5 million CDR3-containing paired-end reads were obtained from each sample. All of the RNA was converted into first-strand cDNA using the Mint cDNA synthesis kit, with a TRBC-specific oligonucleotide serving as the primer. After uracil-DNA glycosylase treatment, a first 18-cycle PCR used universal primers M1SS and BC2_uni_R on all cDNA. For the original study's pipeline: Each sample was normalized by randomly selecting 1 million high-quality reads, each carrying a distinct molecular identifier. Instead of being binned into consensus sequences, reads with shared molecular identifiers were discarded. MiTCR, set to a Q25 quality threshold and the strictest error-elimination algorithm, was used for CDR3 identification, clonotype clustering and error correction. A nonparametric unseen species model using Euler transformation provided a lower-bound estimate of total TCR beta diversity. TCRdb reprocessed the public reads (quality trimming at Q25 with fastp, clone calling with MiXCR) and kept in-frame beta chains. Rows are unified per CDR3 protein, each entry keeping the most common DNA and genes. The V and J calls reflect TCRdb's pipeline rather than the authors' work. The sample table lists about a million distinct CDR3 sequences, more than 30% of them with a count of one. The ten largest make up under 15% of the sample.

Trimming takes 6 bases off V and 3 bases off J; junction bases not matched to a gene: 4. Taken from the germline V gene, the CDR1 and CDR2 loops are SNHLY and FYNNEI. The CDR3 sequence holds 13 residues, the cysteine and phenylalanine included. Only CDR3 DNA is held: 39 bases, read in frame from base 1. Donors were a few dozen systemically healthy Caucasian individuals from Russia aged roughly 6 to 95 years. Each donor gave 9.5 to 10 milliliters of peripheral blood, drawn into EDTA-treated Vacutainer tubes. Ficoll-Paque density-gradient centrifugation was used to isolate PBMCs, with at least 7 million obtained per sample. Total RNA was extracted from PBMCs with Trizol reagent, with at least 5.5 micrograms obtained per sample. For every donor, flow cytometry on a PBMC aliquot measured the percentage of naive CD45RAhigh/CD27high T cells.

Sequencing input: blood. The chain couples TRBV2 to TRBJ1-1; the central 7 bases match TRBD1. This TCR derives from a young man in good health. The CDR3 region: CASRTGAYTEAFF. The nucleotide sequence is given as TGTGCCAGCAGAACAGGGGCCTACACTGAAGCTTTCTTT.